The 25 T cell receptor beta chains in this list originate from one sample, sequenced in a study of blood T cells in healthy people across ages. Sample-barcoded 5' priming and a J-beta primer mix drove a second PCR of about 6 to 12 cycles. One entry per CDR3 protein results from TCRdb running MiXCR on the 5' RACE reads. Among about 780,000 distinct CDR3 sequences listed, under 30% were seen once. These records were also assigned to another study, of T cells of mothers and their children.

Sequenced material: blood. The receptors were gathered from a boy between 10 and 17 years old in good health.

This clonotype showed up just once. This sequence joins TRBV4-1 and TRBJ2-7, with unresolved D. Deletions cut 2 bases from V and 1 base from J, with 12 bases between. In germline, CDR1 is MGHRA, CDR2 YSYEKL. The length of the CDR3 is 15 residues. In DNA form, the CDR3 reads TGCGCCAGCAGCCAAACGATAGACGGATCCTACGAGCAGTACTTC. This codes for CASSQTIDGSYEQYF.

The chain recombines TRBV20-1 with TRBJ2-7; no firm D call. V was cut by 2 bases and J by 3 bases, with 14 bases left in between. The CDR3 length is 14 residues. In germline, CDR1 is DFQATT, CDR2 SNEGSKA (reference sequence). This CDR3 is CSARSDMPNYEQYF. CDR3 bases: TGCAGTGCTAGATCCGACATGCCAAACTACGAGCAGTACTTC.

This clonotype has just a few counts. The chain couples TRBV6-6 to TRBJ1-1; D is undetermined. The germline V gene encodes CDR1 MNHNY and CDR2 SVGAGI (reference sequence). The CDR3 is 15 amino acids. The germline V and J ends were trimmed by 2 bases and 1 base, with 11 bases remaining between them. CDR3 bases: TGTGCCAGCAGTTACGGGGATGGCCAGAACACTGAAGCTTTCTTT. Translating it yields CASSYGDGQNTEAFF.

This sequence joins TRBV20-1 and TRBJ2-7; TRBD2 matches 9 bases. The J call may be wrong; the DNA end is better matched by TRBJ2-1. The length of the CDR3 is 15 residues. Per the germline V gene, CDR1 is DFQATT and CDR2 is SNEGSKA (reference sequence). The CDR3 coding sequence is TGCAGTGCTAGAGCCCCTAGCGGGGACTACAATGAGCAGTTCTTC. Protein product: CSARAPSGDYNEQFF.

This clonotype was picked up a small number of times. The chain uses TRBV4-1 and TRBJ2-7, with 9 bases fitting TRBD2. Germline V gene data show CDR1 as MGHRA and CDR2 as YSYEKL. The V gene end was trimmed by 2 bases and the J gene end by 5 bases; junction bases not matched to a gene: 7. The CDR3 runs 15 residues. The CDR3, as DNA: TGCGCCAGCAGCCAACTCCAAGCGGGGGGCCACGAGCAGTACTTC. It codes for CASSQLQAGGHEQYF.

The chain combines TRBV30 with TRBJ2-7; D could derive from TRBD1 or TRBD2 (6 bases each). This CDR3 region has 15 residues. V was cut by 0 bases and J by 3 bases, with 15 bases left in between. Germline V gene sequence: CDR1 GTSNPN, CDR2 SVGIG (reference sequence). This chain's CDR3 is CAWSVGGTGNYEQYF. The DNA for the CDR3 is TGTGCCTGGAGTGTAGGGGGGACTGGAAACTACGAGCAGTACTTC.

The chain has TRBV5-1 and TRBJ2-5, with 10 bases fitting TRBD1. The germline V gene encodes CDR1 SGHRS and CDR2 YFSETQ. The CDR3 contains 13 residues. V trimming: 7 bases; J trimming: 4 bases; junction bases outside the gene matches: 4. CDR3 DNA sequence: TGCGCCAGCGGGACAGGGGATGTAGAGACCCAGTACTTC. It codes for CASGTGDVETQYF.

There are a few counts of this clonotype. This rearrangement joins TRBV9 to TRBJ2-5; 8 positions match TRBD2. CDR1 is SGDLS and CDR2 is YYNGEE in the germline V gene. V gave up 4 bases and J gave up 6 bases; unmatched junction bases: 11. This CDR3 has 15 amino acids. The CDR3 is CASSLDPTSEKTQYF. The CDR3 DNA reads TGTGCCAGCAGCTTGGACCCGACTAGCGAGAAGACCCAGTACTTC.

This clonotype was counted between two and nine times. The chain uses TRBV6-6 and TRBJ1-1; 8 bases line up with TRBD1. The germline V gene encodes CDR1 MNHNY and CDR2 SVGAGI (reference sequence). The V and J ends lost 6 bases and 7 bases, in that order; junction bases with no gene match: 4. CDR3 length: 12 residues. The CDR3 DNA follows: TGTGCCAGCAGCACACAGGGGGGTGAAGCTTTCTTT. Translation gives CASSTQGGEAFF.

This clonotype was detected only a few times. The chain couples TRBV24-1 to TRBJ1-1; the D is unclear. The CDR3 runs 13 residues. CDR1 and CDR2 (germline): KGHDR, SFDVKD. The germline V and J ends were trimmed by 5 bases and 4 bases, with 10 bases remaining between them. CDR3 bases: TGTGCCACCAGTGCCCCCGCGAGCACTGAAGCTTTCTTT. Translating gives CATSAPASTEAFF.

The V gene is TRBV10-1, the J gene TRBJ2-5; weak D call: TRBD1 (5 bases). Trimming removed 3 bases from V and 5 bases from J, with 16 bases in between. Per germline, CDR1 WNHNN and CDR2 SYGVQD (reference sequence). The CDR3 is 15 amino acids. CDR3: CASSEDQGLRETQYF. Written as DNA, the CDR3 is TGCGCCAGCAGTGAAGACCAGGGATTGAGGGAGACCCAGTACTTC.

The V and J genes are TRBV20-1 and TRBJ1-4; possibly TRBD1 for D (5 bases). This CDR3 is built from 12 residues. Trimming pared 6 bases from V and 8 bases from J, leaving 13 bases between. Germline V CDR1 and CDR2: DFQATT, SNEGSKA (reference sequence). Here the CDR3 DNA reads TGCAGTGCAACAGGCACGGGGGAAAAACTGTTTTTT. Its protein is CSATGTGEKLFF.

The V and J genes are TRBV12-3 or TRBV12-4 and TRBJ2-1; 8 nucleotides align to TRBD2. Trimming removed 1 base from V and 5 bases from J; junction bases left unmatched: 4. The CDR3 totals 15 residues. CDR3 sequence: CASSLGTSRHNEQFF. The CDR3 DNA sequence: TGTGCCAGCAGTTTAGGGACTAGCAGACACAATGAGCAGTTCTTC.

CDR3 protein: CASSLTGVRGYTF. The CDR3 DNA reads as TGTGCCAGCAGCTTGACAGGGGTGCGGGGCTACACCTTC. This chain joins TRBV7-2 and TRBJ1-2, with 8 bases that match TRBD1. The V and J ends lost 3 bases and 8 bases, in that order; junction bases with no gene match: 5. CDR3 size: 13 residues. CDR1 SGHTA and CDR2 FQGNSA come from the germline V gene.

V and J are TRBV7-8 and TRBJ2-7; TRBD1 agrees at 7 bases. CDR1 and CDR2 from the germline V gene are SGHVS and FQNEAQ. This CDR3 region has 15 residues. V dropped 5 bases and J dropped 5; count of bases not matched to a gene: 12. CDR3 sequence reads: CASSRLQGVQNEQYF. The CDR3 coding sequence is TGTGCCAGCAGCAGATTGCAGGGGGTACAAAACGAGCAGTACTTC. Complete variable domain (other parts from reference TRBV7-8 and TRBJ2-7): GAGVSQSPRYKVAKRGQDVALRCDPISGHVSLFWYQQALGQGPEFLTYFQNEAQLDKSGLPSDRFFAERPEGSVSTLKIQRTQQEDSAVYLCASSRLQGVQNEQYFGPGTRLTVT.

This clonotype showed up just a few times. The chain joins TRBV10-3 to TRBJ2-7, with 8 positions matching TRBD1. Germline V gene sequence: CDR1 ENHRY, CDR2 SYGVKD. Trimming cost V 5 bases and J 2 bases; bases outside gene matches: 5. The CDR3 has 14 residues. The CDR3 DNA follows: TGTGCCATCAGTCTCCGGACAGGGCCCTACGAGCAGTACTTC. Protein product: CAISLRTGPYEQYF.

This rearrangement joins TRBV13 to TRBJ1-1, with D uncertain. CDR3 length equals 15 residues. Per germline, CDR1 PRHDT and CDR2 FYEKMQ (reference sequence). Trimming shortened V by 1 base and J by 0 bases, and 9 bases separated the two germline ends. The CDR3 DNA follows: TGTGCCAGCAGCTTAGACCGACCTATGAACACTGAAGCTTTCTTT. Residues: CASSLDRPMNTEAFF.

This clonotype showed up just a few times. The V gene is TRBV30, the J gene TRBJ1-1; D not certain. Trimming pared 3 bases from V and 1 base from J, leaving 15 bases between. Germline V gives CDR1 GTSNPN, CDR2 SVGIG (reference sequence). The CDR3 extends over 15 amino acids. This CDR3 is CAWSPLDRWNTEAFF. In DNA form, the CDR3 reads TGTGCCTGGAGCCCTCTCGACCGGTGGAACACTGAAGCTTTCTTT.

The sample holds a few counts of this clonotype. The gene calls are TRBV7-3 and TRBJ2-3; D assignment may be TRBD1 or TRBD2 (5 bases each). The CDR3 runs to 15 residues. Trimming removed 1 base from V and 4 bases from J, with 12 bases in between. CDR1 and CDR2 from the germline V gene are SGHTA and FQGTGA. The CDR3: CASSLMGQGADTQYF. DNA for the CDR3: TGTGCCAGCAGCTTAATGGGCCAGGGAGCAGATACGCAGTATTTT.

The chain is built from TRBV29-1 and TRBJ2-5, with a possible D match to TRBD1 (6 bases). CDR1 is SQVTM, CDR2 ANQGSEA, per germline. This CDR3 has 14 residues. V lost 4 bases and J 5 bases, leaving 17 bases between the germline ends. CDR3 residues: CSVGHRVGRETQYF. CDR3 bases: TGCAGCGTTGGACACAGGGTAGGGCGTGAGACCCAGTACTTC.

The chain links TRBV15 to TRBJ1-6; D not resolved. The V gene's germline CDR1 is LNHNV and CDR2 YYDKDF (reference sequence). V lost 3 bases and J 6 bases, leaving 12 bases between the germline ends. CDR3 size: 15 residues. CDR3 DNA sequence: TGTGCCACCAGCAGGGGAAGATTGAGTAATTCACCCCTCCACTTT. Its protein is CATSRGRLSNSPLHF.

The genes are TRBV27 and TRBJ2-5, with D tentatively TRBD1 or TRBD2 (5 bases each). The CDR3 runs to 16 residues. CDR1 is MNHEY and CDR2 is SMNVEV in the germline V gene (reference sequence). Trimming took 0 bases from V and 5 from J, leaving 16 bases between them. The CDR3 region has the DNA TGTGCCAGCAGTTTATCGGCGGGCAGGGTAACGGAGACCCAGTACTTC. Amino acid sequence: CASSLSAGRVTETQYF.

V and J are TRBV7-6 and TRBJ2-5; TRBD1 aligns across 9 bases. There are 16 residues in the CDR3. With 4 bases clipped from V and 5 bases from J, the junction kept 11 bases outside the gene matches. Germline CDR1 reads SGHVS; CDR2 reads FNYEAQ. CDR3 residues: CASSSSWDRVYETQYF. CDR3 DNA: TGTGCCAGCAGCTCAAGCTGGGACAGGGTGTACGAGACCCAGTACTTC.

V is TRBV12-3 or TRBV12-4 and J is TRBJ2-5, with D hard to call. Trimming pared 3 bases from V and 5 bases from J, leaving 7 bases between. This CDR3 comprises 12 residues. In nucleotides, the CDR3 is TGTGCCAGCAGTTTTGAGAGGGAGACCCAGTACTTC. Protein: CASSFERETQYF.

This clonotype turned up a few times. CDR3 region: CASSPRTGIDYGYTF. The CDR3 nucleotides read TGTGCCAGCAGCCCAAGGACAGGGATCGACTATGGCTACACCTTC. The chain has TRBV7-2 and TRBJ1-2; 8 bases are a match to TRBD1. V lost 5 bases to trimming and J lost 3 bases; unmatched junction nucleotides: 8. Germline assignment: CDR1 SGHTA and CDR2 FQGNSA. CDR3 length equals 15 residues.